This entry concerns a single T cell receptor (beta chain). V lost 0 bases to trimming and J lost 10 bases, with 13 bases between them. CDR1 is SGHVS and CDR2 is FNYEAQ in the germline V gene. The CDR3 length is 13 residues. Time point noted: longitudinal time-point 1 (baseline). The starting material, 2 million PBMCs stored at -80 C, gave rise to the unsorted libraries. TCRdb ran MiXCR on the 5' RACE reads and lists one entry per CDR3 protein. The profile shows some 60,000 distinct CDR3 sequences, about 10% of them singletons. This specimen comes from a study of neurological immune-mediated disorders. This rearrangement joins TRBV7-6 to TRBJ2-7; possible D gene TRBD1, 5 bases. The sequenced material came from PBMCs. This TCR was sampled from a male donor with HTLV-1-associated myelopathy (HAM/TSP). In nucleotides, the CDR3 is TGTGCCAGCAGCTTAGCGGACACCCCAAGCCAGTACTTC. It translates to CASSLADTPSQYF. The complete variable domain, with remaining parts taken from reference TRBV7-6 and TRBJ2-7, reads GAGVSQSPRYKVTKRGQDVALRCDPISGHVSLYWYRQALGQGPEFLTYFNYEAQQDKSGLPNDRFSAERPEGSISTLTIQRTEQRDSAMYRCASSLADTPSQYFGPGTRLTVT.